Listed here are 26 T cell receptor beta chains from one sample, sequenced in a study of CD8+ T cells in alopecia areata (dated by TCRdb to between 2017 and 2018). Library construction relied on the immunoSEQ multiplex PCR assay. For TCR sequencing, RNA was extracted from every sample and reverse transcribed into cDNA to serve as template. TCRdb limited this immuneACCESS table to in-frame rearrangements with V and J called. A share of clones is missing; checked studies link under half to unresolved V genes, and the rest is unexplained. The data for this sample show over 250,000 clones, each detected more than once. The leading ten clones occupy 1.2% of the sample. Cells from pooled mouse cutaneous lymph nodes were stained for CD4, CD8alpha, NKG2D, NKG2ACE and other markers and then sorted on a BD Influx. Sequencing was done on a sample of CD4+ T cells sorted from a lymph node. These receptors all come from a C3H/HeJ mouse with alopecia areata. The strain carries MHC haplotype H2-k.

Notes on this clone: Genes and germline are mouse. The DNA ends 4 residues before the CDR3 does, and the rest of the CDR3 is filled in from the germline J gene. Other nucleotide sequences from this sample produce the same CDR3. The J gene is TRBJ2-1, the V gene TRBV19; TRBD2 might be the D (7 bases). Germline V lookup: CDR1 FNHDT, CDR2 SITEND (reference sequence). V lost 2 bases and J lost 0, with 9 bases in between. The CDR3 has 15 amino acids. The sequenced part of the CDR3 DNA is TGTGCCAGCAGTATCCTGGGGGCTAACTATGCT. Its protein is CASSILGANYA. The entire CDR3 sequence reads CASSILGANYAEQFF.

This clone was counted only a few times. Gene names and germline refer to mouse. Read coverage stops 4 residues before the CDR3 terminus; the germline J gene supplies the remainder. The chain employs TRBV13-1 and TRBJ2-1; no firm D call. The germline gives CDR1 NSHNY, CDR2 SYGAGN. The CDR3 covers 13 residues. Trimming pared 4 bases from V and 6 bases from J, leaving 11 bases between. CDR3 protein: CASSPSQSAEQFF. The CDR3 bases that were read are TGTGCCAGCAGTCCCTCACAATCTGCT.

This clone was seen more than once but under ten times. The gene symbols are mouse symbols. Sequencing ends 4 residues short of the CDR3 end; the germline J gene provides the rest. J is TRBJ2-3 and V is TRBV5; 9 nucleotides align to TRBD1. Germline CDR1 LGHNA, CDR2 YNLKQL (reference sequence). With V trimmed by 3 bases and J by 4 bases, 5 bases remained unmatched. The CDR3 is made up of 15 amino acids. The DNA read from the CDR3 is TGTGCCAGCAGCCAGTACAGGGGGCGCTCAGAA. This encodes CASSQYRGRSE. Given in full, the CDR3 is CASSQYRGRSETLYF.

This clone appeared a few times. All gene names here are mouse names. The read is 4 residues too short to cover the CDR3 end, so that end is filled in from the germline J gene. V is TRBV13-3 and J is TRBJ2-2; 11 bases are a match to TRBD2. Losses at the gene ends were 1 base for V and 1 base for J; bases not matched to a gene: 15. The germline V gene has CDR1 NNHDY and CDR2 SYVADS. The CDR3 totals 21 residues. The CDR3 reads CASSDPRGGSGTGGNTGQLYF. CDR3 DNA (partial): TGTGCCAGCAGTGATCCTCGAGGGGGATCCGGGACTGGGGGAAACACCGGG.

This clone turned up a few times. Here the gene names and germline are mouse. The read ends 4 residues early relative to the CDR3; the germline J gene fills the gap. The chain is built from TRBV13-3 and TRBJ2-1; no reliable D call. Germline V CDR1 and CDR2: NNHDY, SYVADS. This CDR3 is built from 11 residues. The CDR3 DNA, read in part, is TGTGCCAGCAGCCCCTTCTCT. Its translation: CASSPFS. The CDR3 in full is CASSPFSEQFF.

The sample holds a few counts of this clone. Mouse names are used for the genes. With the read ending 4 residues before the CDR3 end, the germline J gene is used to fill in that end. This sequence joins TRBV17 and TRBJ2-5; no clear D gene. With 2 bases removed from V and 0 bases from J, the gap between germline ends came to 3 bases. The germline V gene encodes CDR1 MNHDT and CDR2 YYDKIL. The CDR3 length is 13 residues. This CDR3 reads CASSRLNQDTQYF. The sequenced part of the CDR3 DNA is TGTGCTAGCAGTAGACTTAACCAAGAC.

Of note for this clone: The gene names here belong to mouse. The read gets to within 4 residues of the CDR3 end, and the germline J gene fills in the rest. The rearrangement joins TRBV13-1 to TRBJ2-1; 9 bases are a match to TRBD1. The germline gives CDR1 NSHNY, CDR2 SYGAGN. CDR3 length: 13 residues. The V segment lost 7 bases and the J segment 4 bases; nucleotides outside the gene matches: 3. The part of the CDR3 DNA that was read is TGTGCCAGCGCCGGGACAGGGTATGCT. Amino acid sequence: CASAGTGYA. The whole CDR3 protein reads CASAGTGYAEQFF.

This clone occurred a few times. These gene names are mouse names. The CDR3 end is not reached by the read, which stops 3 residues before it; the germline J gene fills it in. The rearrangement uses TRBV19 and TRBJ1-6; 7 positions match TRBD1. TRBJ1-6 is recorded as an ORF, its role being uncertain. V was pared by 1 base and J by 4 bases, with 2 bases of the junction left unmatched. The CDR3 length is 15 residues. From germline, CDR1 is FNHDT and CDR2 SITEND (reference sequence). CDR3 bases read: TGTGCCAGCAGTATATCAGGGGGGTATAATTCGCCC. Protein: CASSISGGYNSP. The entire CDR3 is CASSISGGYNSPLYF.

As concerns this clone: Germline and genes here are mouse. The read stops 4 residues short of the end of the CDR3; the missing end is completed from the germline J gene. The gene calls are TRBV13-2 and TRBJ1-1; D unclear. Germline V gives CDR1 NNHNN, CDR2 SYGAGS (reference sequence). V was shortened by 0 bases and J by 1 base, with 7 bases between the two germline ends. The CDR3 loop spans 14 amino acids. CDR3 DNA (partial): TGTGCCAGCGGTGATGCACGCAGAAACACA. Its translation: CASGDARRNT. The full-length CDR3 reads as CASGDARRNTEVFF.

As for this clone: Gene names are mouse gene names. Read coverage stops 4 residues before the CDR3 terminus; the germline J gene supplies the remainder. The rearrangement joins TRBV13-3 to TRBJ2-5, with TRBD2 matching over 7 bases. The CDR3 spans 14 residues. CDR1 is NNHDY and CDR2 is SYVADS in the germline V gene. The part of the CDR3 DNA that was read is TGTGCCAGCAGTGGGGGCTGGGGGAAAGAC. It codes for CASSGGWGKD. The full CDR3 is CASSGGWGKDTQYF. Looking up the rest from reference TRBV13-3 and TRBJ2-5 gives the full variable domain: EAAVTQSPRSKVAVTGGKVTLSCHQTNNHDYMYWYRQDTGHGLRLIHYSYVADSTEKGDIPDGYKASRPSQENFSLILELASLSQTAVYFCASSGGWGKDTQYFGPGTRLLVL.

Details on this clone: Genes here carry mouse names. Incomplete CDR3 DNA: TGTGCCAGCACCCTGGGGGGGGCGGGTGCAGAA. Protein: CASTLGGAGAE. The whole CDR3 sequence reads CASTLGGAGAETLYF. V usage is TRBV13-1 and J usage is TRBJ2-3; 9 bases align to TRBD2. Sequencing ends 4 residues short of the CDR3 end; the germline J gene provides the rest. The CDR3 consists of 15 residues. V trimming: 6 bases; J trimming: 1 base; junction bases outside the gene matches: 6. In germline, CDR1 is NSHNY, CDR2 SYGAGN.

This clone was observed a few times. Genes and germline come from the mouse. The read terminates 4 residues before the CDR3 end, so the remaining end is supplied by the germline J gene. This specimen includes other DNA sequences encoding the same CDR3. The chain uses TRBV13-1 and TRBJ2-1; a possible D gene is TRBD1 (5 bases). The V end was cut by 1 base, the J end by 2 bases, with 7 bases between. Germline V lookup: CDR1 NSHNY, CDR2 SYGAGN. The CDR3 spans 14 residues. This chain's CDR3 is CASSDQGDYAEQFF. The CDR3 DNA, read in part, is TGTGCCAGCAGTGATCAGGGAGACTATGCT.

This clone was seen repeatedly, ten times or more. Any gene name here is a mouse gene name. Coverage ceases 4 residues before the CDR3 finishes, and the germline J gene fills in the end. The genes are TRBV3 and TRBJ2-2, with a possible D match to TRBD1 (5 bases). This CDR3 has 16 amino acids. CDR1 and CDR2 (germline): SNHLY, FYNGKV (reference sequence). Trimming took off 6 bases at V and 0 bases at J, with 14 bases between the two ends. CDR3 amino acids: CASRMTELTNTGQLYF. The sequenced CDR3 bases are TGTGCCAGCAGGATGACAGAACTTACAAACACCGGG.

Points on this clone: All gene names here are mouse names. The CDR3 is cut off 4 residues early in the read; its end comes from the germline J gene. The sample contains more than one DNA sequence encoding this CDR3. The chain carries TRBV5 and TRBJ1-1; possible D gene TRBD1, 5 bases. CDR3 length: 13 residues. Germline V gene lookup returns CDR1 LGHNA and CDR2 YNLKQL (reference sequence). V gave up 4 bases and J gave up 1 base, with 7 bases separating them. The CDR3: CASSRTGNTEVFF. The covered CDR3 bases are TGTGCCAGCAGCCGAACAGGGAACACA.

This clone was observed a handful of times. Gene names and germline refer to mouse. The read falls 4 residues short of the CDR3 end, and the missing part is taken from the germline J gene. V and J are TRBV13-2 and TRBJ1-1; the D is unclear. The CDR3 is made up of 11 amino acids. The germline gives CDR1 NNHNN, CDR2 SYGAGS (reference sequence). V was shortened by 5 bases and J by 3 bases, with 5 bases between the two germline ends. This CDR3 reads CASGQDTEVFF. The part of the CDR3 DNA that was read is TGTGCCAGCGGGCAGGACACA.

To note about this clone: Any gene name here is a mouse gene name. The DNA ends 4 residues before the CDR3 does, and the rest of the CDR3 is filled in from the germline J gene. The chain uses TRBV13-3 and TRBJ2-1; 10 bases map to TRBD2. This CDR3 region has 16 residues. The ends lost 5 bases at V and 2 bases at J; junction bases unmatched: 7. Germline CDR1 reads NNHDY; CDR2 reads SYVADS. Partial CDR3 DNA: TGTGCCAGCAGGGGACCGGGACTGGGGCACTATGCT. Its protein product is CASRGPGLGHYA. The full-length CDR3 reads as CASRGPGLGHYAEQFF.

As concerns this clone: These gene names are mouse names. The CDR3 end lies 4 residues beyond the end of the read and is filled in from the germline J gene. Other DNA variants within this sample encode the same CDR3. The chain carries TRBV19 and TRBJ1-1, with 9 positions matching TRBD1. CDR1 and CDR2 from the germline V gene are FNHDT and SITEND (reference sequence). The length of the CDR3 is 13 residues. The CDR3 reads CASSPGTGLEVFF. Partial CDR3 DNA: TGTGCCAGCAGTCCCGGGACAGGGTTA.

This clone has a count of ten or more. Genes and germline come from the mouse. The sequenced fragment ends 4 residues before the CDR3 boundary, so the rest is inferred from the germline J gene. V is TRBV1 and J is TRBJ2-2; 7 bases fit TRBD1. Trimming cost V 4 bases and J 0 bases; bases outside gene matches: 5. The CDR3 totals 16 residues. Germline V gene data show CDR1 as NSQYPW and CDR2 as LRSPGD (reference sequence). CDR3 DNA (partial): TGCACCTGCAGTGGAAGGACAGGACCAAACACCGGG. Protein product: CTCSGRTGPNTG. The full CDR3 is CTCSGRTGPNTGQLYF.

This clone was recorded a few times. Gene names refer to mouse genes. The read ends 4 residues shy of where the CDR3 ends; the end is completed using the germline J gene. This chain joins TRBV13-1 and TRBJ1-1; 9 bases align to TRBD1. CDR3 length: 15 residues. Germline V gene data show CDR1 as NSHNY and CDR2 as SYGAGN. The V gene end was trimmed by 0 bases and the J gene end by 2 bases; junction bases not matched to a gene: 2. The CDR3 loop reads CASSDGGQGNTEVFF. The sequenced CDR3 bases are TGTGCCAGCAGTGATGGGGGACAGGGCAACACA.

A word on this clone: Germline and genes: mouse. The DNA ends 4 residues before the CDR3 does, and the rest of the CDR3 is filled in from the germline J gene. This chain links TRBV17 with TRBJ2-3; D is possibly TRBD1 (5 bases). Germline values: CDR1 MNHDT, CDR2 YYDKIL. The CDR3 covers 15 residues. Trimming left V 3 bases short and J 0 bases short, with 10 bases between. The CDR3 sequence is CASSSRTSSAETLYF. Incomplete CDR3 DNA: TGTGCTAGCAGTAGTAGGACATCTAGTGCAGAA.

In the case of this clone: Genes here carry mouse names. The read gets to within 4 residues of the CDR3 end, and the germline J gene fills in the rest. Other DNA sequences in this sample translate to the same CDR3. This chain connects TRBV19 to TRBJ2-3, with 7 bases fitting TRBD1. Germline V gene sequence: CDR1 FNHDT, CDR2 SITEND (reference sequence). CDR3 length equals 14 residues. V trimming: 3 bases; J trimming: 0 bases; junction bases outside the gene matches: 1. The covered CDR3 bases are TGTGCCAGCAGTAGGACAGGTAGTGCAGAA. Its translation: CASSRTGSAE. The entire CDR3 protein reads CASSRTGSAETLYF.

Comments on this clone: The genes are named according to mouse. The read ends 4 residues early relative to the CDR3; the germline J gene fills the gap. This sequence joins TRBV1 and TRBJ1-1; 9 bases match TRBD1. Germline V CDR1 and CDR2: NSQYPW, LRSPGD (reference sequence). V dropped 4 bases and J dropped 3; count of bases not matched to a gene: 3. The CDR3 extends over 14 amino acids. The sequenced CDR3 bases are TGCACCTGCAGTGACACAGGGGGCTACACA. Translated: CTCSDTGGYT. From start to end, the CDR3 is CTCSDTGGYTEVFF.

Regarding this clone: The germline and genes are mouse ones. The sequenced fragment ends 4 residues before the CDR3 boundary, so the rest is inferred from the germline J gene. This rearrangement joins TRBV13-2 to TRBJ2-7; D gene uncertain. The CDR3 length is 13 residues. Germline CDR1 NNHNN, CDR2 SYGAGS (reference sequence). CDR3 loop: CASGDAHKYEQYF. The CDR3 bases that were read are TGTGCCAGCGGTGATGCACACAAATAT.

This clone was detected only a few times. Genes here carry mouse names. The CDR3 end lies 4 residues beyond the end of the read and is filled in from the germline J gene. Different DNA sequences within this sample yield the same CDR3. The V gene is TRBV13-2, the J gene TRBJ2-7; TRBD2 matches at 8 bases. Germline assignment: CDR1 NNHNN and CDR2 SYGAGS (reference sequence). Trimming cost V 5 bases and J 0 bases; bases outside gene matches: 4. The CDR3 loop spans 14 amino acids. The part of the CDR3 DNA that was read is TGTGCCAGCGGCGACTGGGGAAGCTCCTAT. Its translation is CASGDWGSSY. The whole CDR3 region reads CASGDWGSSYEQYF.

This clone was detected ten times or more. Germline and genes here are mouse. The sequenced fragment ends 4 residues before the CDR3 boundary, so the rest is inferred from the germline J gene. The gene calls are TRBV1 and TRBJ1-2; 9 bases agree with TRBD1. Losses at the gene ends were 2 bases for V and 0 bases for J; bases not matched to a gene: 4. The CDR3 covers 16 residues. CDR1 NSQYPW and CDR2 LRSPGD come from the germline V gene (reference sequence). Here the CDR3 reads CTCSAKGTGTNSDYTF. The DNA read from the CDR3 is TGCACCTGCAGTGCAAAAGGGACAGGGACAAACTCC.

This clone has just a few counts. The listed genes are named as in mouse. Incomplete CDR3 DNA: TGTGCCAGCAAGACAGGGAACACA. This gives the protein CASKTGNT. The entire CDR3 is CASKTGNTEVFF. V usage is TRBV13-1 and J usage is TRBJ1-1; D might be TRBD1 (6 bases). The read gets to within 4 residues of the CDR3 end, and the germline J gene fills in the rest. V was cut by 6 bases and J by 1 base, with 7 bases left in between. This CDR3 spans 12 amino acids. The germline V gene has CDR1 NSHNY and CDR2 SYGAGN.